A single sample is the source of the 19 T cell receptor beta chains below, sequenced in a study of shared T cell receptors in the human thymus. The data were produced by immunoSEQ multiplex PCR, yet TCRdb's version contains in-frame clones alone and is incomplete. The sample yields about 730,000 clones, approximately 85% seen once. This sample also appeared in a second study, on human thymus T cells.

The specimen sequenced was thymocytes. The receptors come from a girl less than two years old with a congenital heart defect.

Regarding this clone: A junction boundary mismatches the germline segment, possibly from a read error. This chain links TRBV5-4 with TRBJ1-1; 8 positions agree with TRBD1. CDR1 is SGHNT and CDR2 is YYREEE in the germline V gene (reference sequence). There are 16 residues in the CDR3. CDR3 region: CASSKTRGRVGTEASF. CDR3 nucleotides: TGTGCCAGCAGCAAGACCAGGGGGCGCGTGGGCACTGAAGCTTCCTTT. The variable domain in full, with the rest retrieved from reference TRBV5-4 and TRBJ1-1, is ETGVTQSPTHLIKTRGQQVTLRCSSQSGHNTVSWYQQALGQGPQFIFQYYREEENGRGNFPPRFSGLQFPNYSSELNVNALELDDSALYLCASSKTRGRVGTEASFGQGTRLTVV.

The CDR3 coding sequence is TGCGCCAGCCTACAGGGGGCGGGAGAGACCCAGTACTTC. It is translated as CASLQGAGETQYF. V is TRBV5-1 and J is TRBJ2-5, with 9 bases identical to TRBD1. V gave up 7 bases and J gave up 4 bases; unmatched junction bases: 5. The CDR3 has 13 residues. Germline assignment: CDR1 SGHRS and CDR2 YFSETQ.

V usage is TRBV4-1 and J usage is TRBJ1-2, with 10 bases lining up with TRBD1. Germline loops: CDR1 MGHRA, CDR2 YSYEKL. The J segment lost 7 bases and the V segment lost 4 bases, leaving 9 bases of the junction unmatched. CDR3 length: 15 amino acids. CDR3 in DNA: TGCGCCAGCAGCCCTCGCGAGACAGGGGGCGGTGGCTACACCTTC. It yields the protein CASSPRETGGGGYTF.

This chain connects TRBV28 to TRBJ2-1, with TRBD2 as a possible D gene (5 bases). The CDR3 totals 14 residues. Per the germline V gene, CDR1 is MDHEN and CDR2 is SYDVKM. Between the trimmed V and J ends, which lost 6 bases and 3 bases, there was a span of 12 bases. The CDR3 nucleotides are TGTGCCAGCAGACGACCCGAGGGCTACAATGAGCAGTTCTTC. This codes for CASRRPEGYNEQFF. The full variable domain, rest sourced from reference TRBV28 and TRBJ2-1, is DVKVTQSSRYLVKRTGEKVFLECVQDMDHENMFWYRQDPGLGLRLIYFSYDVKMKEKGDIPEGYSVSREKKERFSLILESASTNQTSMYLCASRRPEGYNEQFFGPGTRLTVL.

The gene calls are TRBV4-3 and TRBJ1-1; D is undetermined. Germline loops: CDR1 LGHNA, CDR2 YSLEER. V was cut by 0 bases and J by 5 bases, with 13 bases left in between. This CDR3 spans 15 amino acids. In nucleotides, the CDR3 is TGCGCCAGCAGCCAAGAGGGGTTGAGGGTGACTGAAGCTTTCTTT. Translating it yields CASSQEGLRVTEAFF.

This chain links TRBV7-6 with TRBJ2-5, with a possible D match to TRBD2 (5 bases). CDR1 and CDR2 (germline): SGHVS, FNYEAQ. Trimming took 1 base from V and 2 from J, leaving 17 bases between them. CDR3 length: 17 amino acids. CDR3 DNA sequence: TGTGCCAGCAGCTTAGAAGGTCCTGGACTCAAACAAGAGACCCAGTACTTC. It is translated as CASSLEGPGLKQETQYF.

The rearrangement joins TRBV27 to TRBJ2-1, with TRBD2 as a possible D gene (6 bases). Trimming removed 5 bases from V and 10 bases from J, with 24 bases in between. CDR3 length: 16 amino acids. Germline V gene sequence: CDR1 MNHEY, CDR2 SMNVEV (reference sequence). The CDR3 sequence is CASSPRDWTTGREQFF. The CDR3 DNA follows: TGTGCCAGCAGTCCACGGGACTGGACTACAGGACGAGAGCAGTTCTTC.

The chain couples TRBV18 to TRBJ2-3, with a possible D match to TRBD2 (6 bases). Germline assignment: CDR1 KGHSH and CDR2 LQKENI. Trimming shortened V by 3 bases and J by 3 bases, and 25 bases separated the two germline ends. The CDR3 is 19 amino acids. As DNA, the CDR3 is TGTGCCAGCTCACCCCGACTAGGCGCTGGAGGTTTTAAAACAGATACGCAGTATTTT. Its protein is CASSPRLGAGGFKTDTQYF.

The V call is TRBV19, the J call TRBJ1-5, with 10 nucleotides matching TRBD1. J gave up 6 bases and V 9 bases, and 20 bases lay outside the gene matches. The V gene's germline CDR1 is LNHDA and CDR2 SQIVND (reference sequence). The CDR3 loop spans 18 amino acids. Here the CDR3 reads CASEPHVDRGLGSQPQHF. In DNA, the CDR3 is TGTGCCAGCGAACCCCACGTCGACAGGGGGCTTGGGAGTCAGCCCCAGCATTTT.

The chain links TRBV27 to TRBJ1-4; D call uncertain. V dropped 2 bases and J dropped 5 bases, with 9 bases sitting between them. The CDR3 spans 14 residues. CDR1 is MNHEY, CDR2 SMNVEV, per germline (reference sequence). The CDR3 sequence: CASSLRSVNEKLFF. Written as DNA, the CDR3 is TGTGCCAGCAGTTTACGGAGTGTGAATGAAAAACTGTTTTTT.

The chain is built from TRBV19 and TRBJ1-5; D is possibly TRBD1 (5 bases). V lost 1 base and J lost 0, with 10 bases in between. The CDR3 is 16 residues long. Germline-derived CDR1 and CDR2 are LNHDA and SQIVND (reference sequence). The CDR3 nucleotides read TGTGCCAGTAGTATAGTTGCAGGACATAGCAATCAGCCCCAGCATTTT. Translating it yields CASSIVAGHSNQPQHF.

The CDR3 region has the DNA TGTGCCAGCAGTCCCCTAAATGGGACAGGCGGCTACACCTTC. Translating it yields CASSPLNGTGGYTF. This chain links TRBV6-5 with TRBJ1-2, with 8 bases aligning to TRBD1. Looked up from germline, CDR1 is MNHEY and CDR2 is SVGAGI. V was clipped by 5 bases and J by 8 bases; unmatched bases: 10. This CDR3 has 14 residues.

In this sample, this clone turned up once. The rearrangement links TRBV7-9 to TRBJ1-2; 9 bases agree with TRBD1. The germline V gene has CDR1 SEHNR and CDR2 FQNEAQ (reference sequence). Trimming at V came to 1 base and at J to 4 bases, leaving 10 bases not matched to a gene. The CDR3 runs 17 residues. The CDR3 sequence is CASSLGVGTGGGYGYTF. DNA of the CDR3: TGTGCCAGCAGCTTAGGGGTCGGCACAGGGGGCGGCTATGGCTACACCTTC. The full variable domain, rest sourced from reference TRBV7-9 and TRBJ1-2, is DTGVSQNPRHKITKRGQNVTFRCDPISEHNRLYWYRQTLGQGPEFLTYFQNEAQLEKSRLLSDRFSAERPKGSFSTLEIQRTEQGDSAMYLCASSLGVGTGGGYGYTFGSGTRLTVV.

The rearrangement uses TRBV7-3 and TRBJ1-6, with D possibly matching TRBD1 (6 bases). The V and J ends lost 1 base and 5 bases respectively, with 15 bases between them. Germline V lookup: CDR1 SGHTA, CDR2 FQGTGA. This CDR3 contains 17 residues. DNA for the CDR3: TGTGCCAGCAGCTTAAATTCTCCAGGGGTCGATAATTCACCCCTCCACTTT. This translates into CASSLNSPGVDNSPLHF.

This rearrangement joins TRBV12-5 to TRBJ1-1; no definite D call. Germline assignment: CDR1 LGHNT and CDR2 FRNRAP. Trimming pared 5 bases from V and 7 bases from J, leaving 8 bases between. This CDR3 is 11 amino acids long. CDR3 coding DNA: TGTGCTAGTGGTACGAGGGTTGAAGCTTTCTTT. Amino acids: CASGTRVEAFF.

This chain joins TRBV7-6 and TRBJ1-5, with D possibly being TRBD1 (5 bases). The V gene's germline CDR1 is SGHVS and CDR2 FNYEAQ. Deletions cut 5 bases from V and 6 bases from J, with 17 bases between. CDR3 length equals 15 residues. In DNA, the CDR3 is TGTGCCAGCAGCCCCGCAGTCGGGAGGGGTCAGCCCCAGCATTTT. This codes for CASSPAVGRGQPQHF.

This sequence joins TRBV29-1 and TRBJ2-7, with 9 bases lining up with TRBD1. This CDR3 has 18 residues. With 0 bases clipped from V and 0 bases from J, the junction kept 12 bases outside the gene matches. Per germline, CDR1 SQVTM and CDR2 ANQGSEA. CDR3 amino acids: CSVEDRGHGTGSSYEQYF. CDR3 nucleotides: TGCAGCGTTGAAGATAGGGGGCACGGGACAGGGAGCTCCTACGAGCAGTACTTC.

This sequence joins TRBV11-2 and TRBJ2-2; 12 bases line up with TRBD2. V gave up 4 bases and J gave up 8 bases; unmatched junction bases: 11. Germline CDR1 SGHAT, CDR2 FQNNGV. The CDR3 has 17 amino acids. The CDR3 sequence: CASSSRTSGEWTGELFF. Here the CDR3 DNA reads TGTGCCAGCAGCTCCAGGACTAGCGGGGAATGGACGGGGGAGCTGTTTTTT.

The V call is TRBV5-5, the J call TRBJ1-1; the D is unclear. Germline values: CDR1 SGHKS, CDR2 YYEKEE (reference sequence). This CDR3 contains 16 residues. Between the trimmed V and J ends, which lost 3 bases and 1 base, there was a span of 16 bases. In nucleotides, the CDR3 is TGTGCCAGCAGCTCTGCCCGGGGAGACCCGAACACTGAAGCTTTCTTT. It translates to CASSSARGDPNTEAFF.